One T cell receptor beta chain is described in this entry. Antigen: not known. In germline, CDR1 is MNHEY, CDR2 SMNVEV (reference sequence). This CDR3 has 16 amino acids. The V and J ends lost 2 bases and 1 base, in that order; junction bases with no gene match: 6. The sample belongs to a study of cytomegalovirus exposure and HLA in healthy donors. Points from the study as a whole: Fewer N-insertions (relative to the approximately 670-donor mean) were reportedly seen in an Asian-associated ancestry cluster in a later analysis. Researchers left out some V segments, among them TRBV6-2 and TRBV6-3, as indistinguishable. Diagnosis of cytomegalovirus status made by the classifier reportedly showed high specificity and sensitivity.

The PCR made use of 60 Vbeta and 13 Jbeta primers. Here immunoSEQ multiplex PCR was the method, and the copy in TCRdb shows in-frame clones only, minus some. This sample has more than 200,000 clones, with around 76% found just once. Nominally healthy donors were sampled, though unrecorded immune exposures were likely. This clonotype was sampled from a man between 40 and 49 years old in good health and CMV-seropositive. Input material: PBMCs. The chain recombines TRBV27 with TRBJ1-1; 8 nucleotides match TRBD1. CDR3 DNA sequence: TGTGCCAGCAGTTTACGGACAGGGCCTCGGAACACTGAAGCTTTCTTT. Translating it yields CASSLRTGPRNTEAFF.